This T cell receptor beta chain was documented in a study of immune evolution from preneoplasia to lung adenocarcinoma. The table came from immunoSEQ multiplex PCR; TCRdb's copy has only in-frame clones and leaves some out. This sample has roughly 6,000 clones, with around four fifths found just once. CDR1 is MGHRA, CDR2 YSYEKL, per germline. V lost 4 bases, J lost 4 bases, and 14 bases lay in between. The CDR3 consists of 15 residues. This receptor was identified in a person between 50 and 69 years old with lung adenocarcinoma. The sequencing input was FFPE minimally invasive lung adenocarcinoma tissue. The chain joins TRBV4-1 to TRBJ2-4; either TRBD1 or TRBD2 may supply D (5 bases each). CDR3 residues: CASSLTGTEKNIQYF. CDR3 sequence (DNA): TGCGCCAGCAGCCTCACCGGGACGGAAAAAAACATTCAGTACTTC.